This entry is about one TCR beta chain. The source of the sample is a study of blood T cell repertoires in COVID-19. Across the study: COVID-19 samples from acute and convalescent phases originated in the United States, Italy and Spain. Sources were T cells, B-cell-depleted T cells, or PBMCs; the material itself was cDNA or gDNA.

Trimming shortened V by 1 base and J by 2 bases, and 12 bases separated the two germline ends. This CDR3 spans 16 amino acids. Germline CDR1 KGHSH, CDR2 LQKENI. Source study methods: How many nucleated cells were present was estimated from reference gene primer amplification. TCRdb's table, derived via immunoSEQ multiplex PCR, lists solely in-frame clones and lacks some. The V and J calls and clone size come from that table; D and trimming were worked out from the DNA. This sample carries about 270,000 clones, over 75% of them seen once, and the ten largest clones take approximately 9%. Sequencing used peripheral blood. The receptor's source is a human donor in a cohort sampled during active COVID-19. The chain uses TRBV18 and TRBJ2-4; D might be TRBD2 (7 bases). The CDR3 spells CASSPRGGGSKNIQYF. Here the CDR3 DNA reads TGTGCCAGCTCACCACGGGGGGGCGGATCCAAAAACATTCAGTACTTC. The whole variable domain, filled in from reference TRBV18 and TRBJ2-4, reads NAGVMQNPRHLVRRRGQEARLRCSPMKGHSHVYWYRQLPEEGLKFMVYLQKENIIDESGMPKERFSAEFPKEGPSILRIQQVVRGDSAAYFCASSPRGGGSKNIQYFGAGTRLSVL.